This T cell receptor (beta chain) is from a study of OX40 agonist ivuxolimab in advanced cancers. Findings and caveats of the study: At 0.1 to 3.0 mg/kg, clonal expansion of CD4+ and CD8+ blood T cells had occurred by week 6. The study found that CD8+ T cells averaged more expanded clones than CD4+.

About this clone itself: Its antigen is unidentified.

Clones were sequenced by immunoSEQ multiplex PCR, and TCRdb holds only the in-frame ones, with some missing. The sample shows fewer than 65,000 clones, over 80% of them seen only once. Germline V gene sequence: CDR1 SGHTA, CDR2 FQGTGA. Deletions cut 6 bases from V and 4 bases from J, with 15 bases between. This CDR3 has 15 amino acids. The V call is TRBV7-3, the J call TRBJ1-4; D not certain. The starting material was CD4+ or CD8+ T cells sorted from blood, obtained in a trial of the OX40 agonist ivuxolimab. The receptor was isolated from an adult with an advanced solid tumor such as melanoma, head and neck, liver or kidney cancer. CDR3 sequence reads: CASRFGLQSNEKLFF. CDR3 sequence (DNA): TGTGCCAGCAGATTTGGGTTACAGAGTAATGAAAAACTGTTTTTT.